These 9 T cell receptor beta chains were all obtained from the same sample, sequenced in a study of T-cell reconstitution after alpha-beta-depleted transplantation in children. Unique molecular identifiers featured in how the TCRbeta library was prepared. TCRdb reanalysed the PCR reads using MiXCR and keeps one entry per CDR3 protein. The sample holds 250,000 to 300,000 distinct CDR3 sequences; 10% are singletons and the top ten take 7.5%. The source material was PBMCs, sampled before TCRalphabeta/CD19-depleted stem cell transplant. All receptors derive from a boy under two years old with acute myeloid leukemia, due to receive a stem cell transplant.

The chain couples TRBV12-5 to TRBJ2-7, with 9 bases matching TRBD2. The germline CDR1 and CDR2 sequences are LGHNT and FRNRAP. The CDR3 contains 15 residues. With V trimmed by 1 base and J by 3 bases, 4 bases remained unmatched. CDR3 sequence: CASGLDGTSYYEQYF. The CDR3 bases are TGTGCTAGTGGTTTGGACGGGACTAGCTACTACGAGCAGTACTTC. Based on the CDR3 plus reference TRBV12-5 and TRBJ2-7, the full variable domain is DARVTQTPRHKVTEMGQEVTMRCQPILGHNTVFWYRQTMMQGLELLAYFRNRAPLDDSGMPKDRFSAEMPDATLATLKIQPSEPRDSAVYFCASGLDGTSYYEQYFGPGTRLTVT.

This chain connects TRBV12-3 or TRBV12-4 to TRBJ1-1; 7 bases align to TRBD1. The CDR3 length is 17 residues. Germline trimming cut 3 bases from V and 0 bases from J; bases unmatched to any gene: 10. CDR3 amino acids: CASSLGGGGLMNTEAFF. The CDR3 DNA follows: TGTGCCAGCAGTTTGGGGGGAGGGGGCCTTATGAACACTGAAGCTTTCTTT.

This clonotype was found many times. This chain joins TRBV7-9 and TRBJ2-1; 8 bases align to TRBD2. Germline assignment: CDR1 SEHNR and CDR2 FQNEAQ (reference sequence). With 5 bases clipped from V and 9 bases from J, the junction kept 15 bases outside the gene matches. There are 16 residues in the CDR3. Here the CDR3 reads CASSPGGSGGNIEQFF. The CDR3 DNA sequence: TGTGCCAGCAGCCCCGGGGGCAGCGGGGGAAACATTGAGCAGTTCTTC.

This clonotype has ten or more counts. V usage is TRBV4-2 and J usage is TRBJ2-6; tentatively, D is TRBD1 (6 bases). Germline V CDR1 and CDR2: LGHNA, YNFKEQ. The CDR3 is made up of 16 amino acids. V dropped 0 bases and J dropped 2 bases, with 8 bases sitting between them. CDR3 in amino acids: CASSQDGGAGANVLTF. The DNA of the CDR3 is TGTGCCAGCAGCCAAGATGGGGGCGCTGGGGCCAACGTCCTGACTTTC.

This clonotype has at least ten counts. The chain employs TRBV29-1 and TRBJ2-3, with 10 bases matching TRBD1. The CDR3 covers 15 residues. Losses at the gene ends were 2 bases for V and 4 bases for J; bases not matched to a gene: 6. CDR1 is SQVTM and CDR2 is ANQGSEA in the germline V gene. In DNA form, the CDR3 reads TGCAGCGTTGAACGGACAGGGGGTTTCTCAGATACGCAGTATTTT. It yields the protein CSVERTGGFSDTQYF.

The sample holds many counts of this clonotype. V usage is TRBV12-3 or TRBV12-4 and J usage is TRBJ2-7; D possibly uses TRBD1 or TRBD2 (5 bases each). The CDR3 contains 13 residues. The V and J ends lost 5 bases and 4 bases respectively, with 12 bases between them. CDR3: CASSPGTPYEQYF. The CDR3 bases are TGTGCCAGCAGTCCCGGGACCCCATACGAGCAGTACTTC.

This clonotype was observed at least ten times. This chain connects TRBV18 to TRBJ2-1, with 7 bases matching TRBD2. With 6 bases clipped from V and 7 bases from J, the junction kept 18 bases outside the gene matches. CDR3 length: 17 residues. The germline V gene encodes CDR1 KGHSH and CDR2 LQKENI. CDR3 in amino acids: CASSPPTIGRSLNEQFF. As DNA, the CDR3 is TGTGCCAGCTCTCCCCCTACGATCGGGAGGAGCTTGAATGAGCAGTTCTTC.

The table lists this clonotype with many counts. This rearrangement joins TRBV5-5 to TRBJ1-4; no reliable D call. Trimming took off 4 bases at V and 3 bases at J, with 10 bases between the two ends. The CDR3 contains 14 residues. CDR1 and CDR2 (germline): SGHKS, YYEKEE (reference sequence). The CDR3, as DNA: TGTGCCAGCAGCCCTCCCGCGTCTAATGAAAAACTGTTTTTT. Translating gives CASSPPASNEKLFF.

This clonotype came up a few times. The chain couples TRBV7-3 to TRBJ2-1; D perhaps matches TRBD1 (5 bases). Trimming shortened V by 6 bases and J by 3 bases, and 15 bases separated the two germline ends. The CDR3 is made up of 15 amino acids. Germline CDR1 SGHTA, CDR2 FQGTGA. CDR3 amino acids: CASRSQGRGYNEQFF. The CDR3, as DNA: TGTGCCAGCAGATCCCAGGGAAGGGGCTACAATGAGCAGTTCTTC.